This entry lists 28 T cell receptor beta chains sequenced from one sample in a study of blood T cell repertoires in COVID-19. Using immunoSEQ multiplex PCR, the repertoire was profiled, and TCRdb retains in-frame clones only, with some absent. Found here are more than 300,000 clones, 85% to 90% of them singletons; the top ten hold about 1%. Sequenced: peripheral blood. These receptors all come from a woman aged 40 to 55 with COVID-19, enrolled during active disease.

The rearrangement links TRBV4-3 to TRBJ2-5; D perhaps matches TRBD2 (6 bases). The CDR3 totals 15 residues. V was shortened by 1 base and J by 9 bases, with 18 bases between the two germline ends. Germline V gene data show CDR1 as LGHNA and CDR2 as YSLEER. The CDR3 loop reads CASSQVPLAPLSQYF. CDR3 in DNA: TGCGCCAGCAGCCAAGTACCTCTAGCGCCTCTGTCCCAGTACTTC.

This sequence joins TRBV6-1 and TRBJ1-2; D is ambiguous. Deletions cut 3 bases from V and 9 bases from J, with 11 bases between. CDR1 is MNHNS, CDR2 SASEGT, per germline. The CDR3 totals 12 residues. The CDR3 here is CASSELSSSYTF. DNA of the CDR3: TGTGCCAGCAGTGAGCTATCAAGCAGCTACACCTTC.

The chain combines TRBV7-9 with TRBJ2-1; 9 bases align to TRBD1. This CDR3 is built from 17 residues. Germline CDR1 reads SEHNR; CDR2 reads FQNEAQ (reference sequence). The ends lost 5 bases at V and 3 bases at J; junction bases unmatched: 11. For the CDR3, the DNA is TGTGCCAGCAGCGCCAGGGCGGGACAGGGAATCTACAATGAGCAGTTCTTC. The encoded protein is CASSARAGQGIYNEQFF. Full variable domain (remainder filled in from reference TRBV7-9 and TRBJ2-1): DTGVSQNPRHKITKRGQNVTFRCDPISEHNRLYWYRQTLGQGPEFLTYFQNEAQLEKSRLLSDRFSAERPKGSFSTLEIQRTEQGDSAMYLCASSARAGQGIYNEQFFGPGTRLTVL.

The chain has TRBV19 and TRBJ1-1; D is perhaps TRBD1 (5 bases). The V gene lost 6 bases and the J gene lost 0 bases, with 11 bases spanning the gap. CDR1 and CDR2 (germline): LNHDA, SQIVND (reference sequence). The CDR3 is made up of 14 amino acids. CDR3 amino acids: CASRTVLMNTEAFF. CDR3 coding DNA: TGTGCCAGTAGGACAGTTCTCATGAACACTGAAGCTTTCTTT.

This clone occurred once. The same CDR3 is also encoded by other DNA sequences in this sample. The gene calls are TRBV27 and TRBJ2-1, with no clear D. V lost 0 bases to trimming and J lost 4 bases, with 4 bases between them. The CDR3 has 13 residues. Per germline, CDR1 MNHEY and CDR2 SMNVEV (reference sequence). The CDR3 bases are TGTGCCAGCAGTTTATCCCGTTACAATGAGCAGTTCTTC. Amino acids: CASSLSRYNEQFF.

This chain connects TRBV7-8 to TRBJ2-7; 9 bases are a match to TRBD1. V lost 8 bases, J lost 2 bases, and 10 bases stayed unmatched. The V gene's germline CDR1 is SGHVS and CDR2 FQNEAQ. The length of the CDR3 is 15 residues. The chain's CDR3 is CASCPSDRGTYEQYF. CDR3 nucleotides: TGTGCCAGCTGTCCCTCGGACAGGGGTACCTACGAGCAGTACTTC.

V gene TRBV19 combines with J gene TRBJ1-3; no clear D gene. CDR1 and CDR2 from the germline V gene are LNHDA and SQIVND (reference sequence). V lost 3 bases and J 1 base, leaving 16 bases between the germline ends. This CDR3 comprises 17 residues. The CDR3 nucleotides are TGTGCCAGTAGTATGGCGTTGGCCGAGCGATCTGGAAACACCATATATTTT. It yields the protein CASSMALAERSGNTIYF. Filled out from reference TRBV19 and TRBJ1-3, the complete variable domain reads DGGITQSPKYLFRKEGQNVTLSCEQNLNHDAMYWYRQDPGQGLRLIYYSQIVNDFQKGDIAEGYSVSREKKESFPLTVTSAQKNPTAFYLCASSMALAERSGNTIYFGEGSWLTVV.

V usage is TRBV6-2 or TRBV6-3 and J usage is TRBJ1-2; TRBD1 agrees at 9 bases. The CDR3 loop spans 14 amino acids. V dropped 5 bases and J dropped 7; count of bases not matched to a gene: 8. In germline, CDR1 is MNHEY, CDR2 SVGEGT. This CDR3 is CASSRTGARLGYTF. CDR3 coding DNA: TGTGCCAGCAGTCGGACAGGGGCGAGACTTGGCTACACCTTC.

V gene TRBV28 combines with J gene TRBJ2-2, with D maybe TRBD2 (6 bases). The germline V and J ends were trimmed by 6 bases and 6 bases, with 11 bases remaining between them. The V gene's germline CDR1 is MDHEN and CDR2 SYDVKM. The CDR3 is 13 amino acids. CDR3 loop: CASREGGSGELFF. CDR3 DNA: TGTGCCAGCAGGGAGGGCGGGTCCGGGGAGCTGTTTTTT.

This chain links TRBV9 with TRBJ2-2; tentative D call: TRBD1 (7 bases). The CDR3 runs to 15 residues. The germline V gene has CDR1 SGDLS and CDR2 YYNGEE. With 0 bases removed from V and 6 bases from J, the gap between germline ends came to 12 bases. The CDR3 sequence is CASSVEARGAGELFF. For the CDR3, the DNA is TGTGCCAGCAGCGTAGAGGCCAGGGGGGCCGGGGAGCTGTTTTTT. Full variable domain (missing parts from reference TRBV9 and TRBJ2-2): DSGVTQTPKHLITATGQRVTLRCSPRSGDLSVYWYQQSLDQGLQFLIQYYNGEERAKGNILERFSAQQFPDLHSELNLSSLELGDSALYFCASSVEARGAGELFFGEGSRLTVL.

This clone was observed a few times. The CDR3 nucleotides read TGTGCCAGTAGTATAGCCAGGGGGCTCTACGAGCAGTACTTC. It is translated as CASSIARGLYEQYF. This chain uses TRBV19 with TRBJ2-7; 8 positions agree with TRBD1. Germline V gene sequence: CDR1 LNHDA, CDR2 SQIVND (reference sequence). V shed 1 base and J 3 bases; nucleotides not matched to a gene: 2. The CDR3 runs 14 residues.

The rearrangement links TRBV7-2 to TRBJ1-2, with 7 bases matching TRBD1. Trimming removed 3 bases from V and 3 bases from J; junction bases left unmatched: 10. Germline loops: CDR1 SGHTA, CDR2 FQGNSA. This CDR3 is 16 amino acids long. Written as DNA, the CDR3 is TGTGCCAGCAGCTTTAAAACAGGGGCCCCCCACTATGGCTACACCTTC. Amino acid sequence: CASSFKTGAPHYGYTF.

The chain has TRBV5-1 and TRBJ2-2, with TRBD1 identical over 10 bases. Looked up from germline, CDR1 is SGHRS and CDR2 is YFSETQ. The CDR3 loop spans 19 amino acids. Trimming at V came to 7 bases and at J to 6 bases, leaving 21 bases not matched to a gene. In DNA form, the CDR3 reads TGCGCCAGCGCTTCACGAGGGGACAGGGGTTTGTTCAGATCCGGGGAGCTGTTTTTT. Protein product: CASASRGDRGLFRSGELFF.

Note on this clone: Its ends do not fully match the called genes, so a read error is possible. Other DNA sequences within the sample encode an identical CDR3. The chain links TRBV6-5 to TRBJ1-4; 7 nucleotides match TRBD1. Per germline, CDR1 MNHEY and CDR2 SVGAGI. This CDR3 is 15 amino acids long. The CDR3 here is CASSYPGQSNEKLFF. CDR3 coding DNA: TGCGCCAGCAGTTACCCGGGACAGAGTAATGAAAAACTGTTTTTT.

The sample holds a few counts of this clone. In DNA, the CDR3 is TGTGCCAGCAGTCCCCGACAGGGACCCTACGAGCAGTACTTC. It is translated as CASSPRQGPYEQYF. This chain joins TRBV27 and TRBJ2-7; 7 nucleotides agree with TRBD1. In germline, CDR1 is MNHEY, CDR2 SMNVEV (reference sequence). V lost 5 bases, J lost 2 bases, and 6 bases stayed unmatched. The CDR3 covers 14 residues.

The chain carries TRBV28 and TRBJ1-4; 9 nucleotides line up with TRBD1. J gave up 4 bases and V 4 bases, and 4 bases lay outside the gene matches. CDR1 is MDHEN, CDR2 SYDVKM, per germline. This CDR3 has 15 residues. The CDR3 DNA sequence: TGTGCCAGCAGTTCCTCGGGACAGGGTAATGAAAAACTGTTTTTT. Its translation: CASSSSGQGNEKLFF.

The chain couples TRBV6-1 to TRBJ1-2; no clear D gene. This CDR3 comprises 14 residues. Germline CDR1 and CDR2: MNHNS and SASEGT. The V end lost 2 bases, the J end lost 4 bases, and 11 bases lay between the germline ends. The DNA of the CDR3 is TGTGCCAGCAGTGAACTAGTAGGTTCCTATGGCTACACCTTC. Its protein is CASSELVGSYGYTF.

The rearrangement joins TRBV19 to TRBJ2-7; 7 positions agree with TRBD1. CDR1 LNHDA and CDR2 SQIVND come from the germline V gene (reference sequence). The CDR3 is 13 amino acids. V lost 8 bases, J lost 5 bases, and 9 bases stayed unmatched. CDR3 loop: CASQSGTVNEQYF. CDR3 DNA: TGTGCCAGTCAATCCGGGACAGTTAACGAGCAGTACTTC.

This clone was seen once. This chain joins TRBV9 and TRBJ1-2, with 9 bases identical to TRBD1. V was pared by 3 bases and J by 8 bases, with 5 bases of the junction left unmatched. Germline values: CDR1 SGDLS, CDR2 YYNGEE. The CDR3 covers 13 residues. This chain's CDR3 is CASSAGTGLGYTF. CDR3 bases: TGTGCCAGCAGCGCAGGGACAGGGCTCGGCTACACCTTC.

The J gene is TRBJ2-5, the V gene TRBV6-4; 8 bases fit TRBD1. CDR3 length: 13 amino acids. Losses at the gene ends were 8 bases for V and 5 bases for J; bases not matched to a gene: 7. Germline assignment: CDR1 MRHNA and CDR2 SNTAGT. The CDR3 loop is CASSQGARETQYF. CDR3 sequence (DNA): TGTGCCAGCTCCCAGGGGGCTCGGGAGACCCAGTACTTC.

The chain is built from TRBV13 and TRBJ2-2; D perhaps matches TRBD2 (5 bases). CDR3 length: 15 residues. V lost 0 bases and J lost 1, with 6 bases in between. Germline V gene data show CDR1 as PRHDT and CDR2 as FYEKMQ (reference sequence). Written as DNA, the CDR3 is TGTGCCAGCAGCTTAGGGGCGGGGAACACCGGGGAGCTGTTTTTT. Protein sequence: CASSLGAGNTGELFF.

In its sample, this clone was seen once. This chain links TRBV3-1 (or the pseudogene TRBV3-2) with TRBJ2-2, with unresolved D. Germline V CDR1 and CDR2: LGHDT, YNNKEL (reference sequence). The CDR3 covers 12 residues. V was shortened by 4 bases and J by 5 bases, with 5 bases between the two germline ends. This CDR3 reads CASSPRTGELFF. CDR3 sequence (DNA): TGTGCCAGCAGCCCGAGGACCGGGGAGCTGTTTTTT.

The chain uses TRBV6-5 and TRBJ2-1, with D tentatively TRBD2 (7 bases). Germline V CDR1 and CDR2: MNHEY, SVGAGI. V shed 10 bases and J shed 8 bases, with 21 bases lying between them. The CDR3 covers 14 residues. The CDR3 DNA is TGTGCCATCGAGAGGGGGGAGGGGAGGGATGAGCAGTTCTTC. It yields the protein CAIERGEGRDEQFF.

As DNA, the CDR3 is TGTGCCAGCTCACCAGCCCCCGGAGAGACCCAGTACTTC. Translation gives CASSPAPGETQYF. The J gene is TRBJ2-5, the V gene TRBV18; D remains unclear. CDR3 size: 13 residues. V lost 2 bases and J lost 4, with 8 bases in between. Germline CDR1 reads KGHSH; CDR2 reads LQKENI.

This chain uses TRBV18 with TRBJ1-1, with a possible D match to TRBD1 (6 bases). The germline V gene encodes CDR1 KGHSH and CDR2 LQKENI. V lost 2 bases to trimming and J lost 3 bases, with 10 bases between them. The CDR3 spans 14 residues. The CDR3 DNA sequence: TGTGCCAGCTCACCAAACAGGGATGACACTGAAGCTTTCTTT. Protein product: CASSPNRDDTEAFF.

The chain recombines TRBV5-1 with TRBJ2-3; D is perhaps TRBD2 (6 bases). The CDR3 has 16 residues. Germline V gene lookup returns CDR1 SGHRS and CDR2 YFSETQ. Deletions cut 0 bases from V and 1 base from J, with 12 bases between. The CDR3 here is CASSLDSGVRTDTQYF. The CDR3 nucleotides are TGCGCCAGCAGCTTGGATTCGGGAGTCCGCACAGATACGCAGTATTTT. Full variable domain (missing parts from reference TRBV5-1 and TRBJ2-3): KAGVTQTPRYLIKTRGQQVTLSCSPISGHRSVSWYQQTPGQGLQFLFEYFSETQRNKGNFPGRFSGRQFSNSRSEMNVSTLELGDSALYLCASSLDSGVRTDTQYFGPGTRLTVL.

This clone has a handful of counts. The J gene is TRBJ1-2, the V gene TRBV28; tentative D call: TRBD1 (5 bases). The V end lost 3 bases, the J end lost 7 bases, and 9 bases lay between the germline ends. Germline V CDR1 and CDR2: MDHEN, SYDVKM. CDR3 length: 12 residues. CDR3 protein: CASSFGHLGYTF. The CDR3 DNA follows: TGTGCCAGCAGTTTTGGACACCTTGGCTACACCTTC.

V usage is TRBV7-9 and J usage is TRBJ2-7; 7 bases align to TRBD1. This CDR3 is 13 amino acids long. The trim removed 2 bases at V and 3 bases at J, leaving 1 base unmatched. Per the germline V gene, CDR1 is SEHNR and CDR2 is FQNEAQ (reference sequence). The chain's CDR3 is CASSLRQGYEQYF. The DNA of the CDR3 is TGTGCCAGCAGCTTAAGACAGGGCTACGAGCAGTACTTC. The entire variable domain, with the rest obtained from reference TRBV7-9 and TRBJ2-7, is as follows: DTGVSQNPRHKITKRGQNVTFRCDPISEHNRLYWYRQTLGQGPEFLTYFQNEAQLEKSRLLSDRFSAERPKGSFSTLEIQRTEQGDSAMYLCASSLRQGYEQYFGPGTRLTVT.